A single sample gave rise to the 28 T cell receptor beta chains below, sequenced in a study of cytomegalovirus exposure and HLA in healthy donors. This PCR relied on a set of 60 Vbeta primers and 13 Jbeta primers. TCRdb keeps only in-frame clones here, not all; method: immunoSEQ multiplex PCR. The profile shows about 160,000 clones, around 79% of them singletons. The material sequenced was PBMCs. These receptors all stem from a woman between 50 and 59 years old in good health and CMV-seropositive.

CDR3 amino acids: CASTRGRANYEQYF. The CDR3 DNA follows: TGTGCCAGCACTCGAGGGCGGGCCAACTACGAGCAGTACTTC. This chain links TRBV2 with TRBJ2-7; a possible D gene is TRBD2 (5 bases). Trimming left V 7 bases short and J 3 bases short, with 16 bases between. The CDR3 is made up of 14 amino acids. The germline CDR1 and CDR2 sequences are SNHLY and FYNNEI.

The chain has TRBV19 and TRBJ2-5, with TRBD2 matching over 8 bases. The CDR3 has 17 amino acids. J was trimmed by 0 bases and V by 9 bases; bases with no gene match: 15. Germline loops: CDR1 LNHDA, CDR2 SQIVND (reference sequence). Here the CDR3 reads CARTWASGSPYQETQYF. The CDR3 DNA reads as TGTGCCAGGACTTGGGCCAGCGGGAGCCCGTACCAAGAGACCCAGTACTTC.

The V call is TRBV18, the J call TRBJ2-7; 12 bases line up with TRBD1. This CDR3 is 16 amino acids long. V was clipped by 3 bases and J by 4 bases; unmatched bases: 7. Germline CDR1 reads KGHSH; CDR2 reads LQKENI. The CDR3 coding sequence is TGTGCCAGCTCACCCCCCTGGGGACAGGGGGCTTACGAGCAGTACTTC. As protein: CASSPPWGQGAYEQYF.

The chain couples TRBV2 to TRBJ1-2; D call uncertain. The CDR3 sequence is 13 residues long. Trimming pared 3 bases from V and 3 bases from J, leaving 8 bases between. Germline V CDR1 and CDR2: SNHLY, FYNNEI. The CDR3 nucleotides are TGTGCCAGCAGTGATCTCCGGGACTATGGCTACACCTTC. This translates into CASSDLRDYGYTF.

The J gene is TRBJ1-5, the V gene TRBV6-6; 10 nucleotides match TRBD1. The germline gives CDR1 MNHNY, CDR2 SVGAGI (reference sequence). The CDR3 has 15 amino acids. The trim removed 6 bases at V and 2 bases at J, leaving 4 bases unmatched. The CDR3 loop is CASSYGTGGNQPQHF. The CDR3 coding sequence is TGTGCCAGCAGCTATGGGACAGGGGGCAATCAGCCCCAGCATTTT.

The chain employs TRBV2 and TRBJ2-3, with 11 positions matching TRBD2. The CDR3 covers 15 residues. The germline CDR1 and CDR2 sequences are SNHLY and FYNNEI. After removal of 7 bases from V and 5 bases from J, the junction contained 8 bases not matched to a gene. This CDR3 reads CASNSGTSGLDTQYF. The CDR3 coding sequence is TGTGCCAGCAATTCCGGGACTAGCGGTCTAGATACGCAGTATTTT.

This chain links TRBV28 with TRBJ2-7, with D unresolved. The CDR3 runs 13 residues. Trimming removed 2 bases from V and 0 bases from J, with 5 bases in between. The germline V gene encodes CDR1 MDHEN and CDR2 SYDVKM. CDR3: CASSLTVSYEQYF. CDR3 nucleotides: TGTGCCAGCAGTTTAACAGTCTCCTACGAGCAGTACTTC.

The chain combines TRBV9 with TRBJ2-3, with D perhaps matching TRBD1 (5 bases). The CDR3 consists of 15 residues. V was pared by 1 base and J by 0 bases, with 9 bases between. From germline, CDR1 is SGDLS and CDR2 YYNGEE. The CDR3 here is CASSVTGASTDTQYF. The DNA for the CDR3 is TGTGCCAGCAGCGTAACAGGCGCTAGCACAGATACGCAGTATTTT. Combining the CDR3 with reference TRBV9 and TRBJ2-3 gives the whole variable domain DSGVTQTPKHLITATGQRVTLRCSPRSGDLSVYWYQQSLDQGLQFLIQYYNGEERAKGNILERFSAQQFPDLHSELNLSSLELGDSALYFCASSVTGASTDTQYFGPGTRLTVL.

The V gene is TRBV9, the J gene TRBJ2-7; TRBD1 agrees at 8 bases. There are 14 residues in the CDR3. Germline V lookup: CDR1 SGDLS, CDR2 YYNGEE. V shed 3 bases, J shed 0 bases, and the junction held 2 bases outside the gene matches. The CDR3 reads CASSGTGNSYEQYF. DNA for the CDR3: TGTGCCAGCAGCGGGACAGGGAACTCCTACGAGCAGTACTTC.

The chain is built from TRBV28 and TRBJ1-5, with 7 nucleotides matching TRBD1. This CDR3 spans 13 amino acids. From germline, CDR1 is MDHEN and CDR2 SYDVKM. V gave up 4 bases and J gave up 7 bases; unmatched junction bases: 4. The CDR3 sequence is CASSSQQGQPQHF. The CDR3, as DNA: TGTGCCAGCAGTTCCCAACAGGGGCAGCCCCAGCATTTT.

This rearrangement joins TRBV10-2 to TRBJ1-1; possible D gene TRBD1, 6 bases. The CDR3 runs 13 residues. CDR1 WSHSY and CDR2 SAAADI come from the germline V gene. Between the trimmed V and J ends, which lost 10 bases and 2 bases, there was a span of 14 bases. This CDR3 is CATGGGRNTEAFF. CDR3 coding DNA: TGCGCCACCGGGGGGGGGCGTAACACTGAAGCTTTCTTT.

This chain connects TRBV10-3 to TRBJ1-1; TRBD1 is a possible D gene (5 bases). CDR1 ENHRY and CDR2 SYGVKD come from the germline V gene. V was trimmed by 6 bases and J by 4 bases, leaving 15 bases between them. The CDR3 totals 14 residues. CDR3 region: CAIRTQGIGTEAFF. Written as DNA, the CDR3 is TGTGCCATCAGGACCCAGGGAATCGGCACTGAAGCTTTCTTT.

Only a few counts were recorded for this clone. The chain recombines TRBV5-6 with TRBJ1-2, with unresolved D. Germline V CDR1 and CDR2: SGHDT, YYEEEE. V lost 2 bases and J 7 bases, leaving 18 bases between the germline ends. The CDR3 covers 15 residues. CDR3 region: CASSFGSGVGGGYTF. CDR3 bases: TGTGCCAGCAGCTTCGGATCAGGAGTCGGAGGTGGCTACACCTTC.

The chain has TRBV4-1 and TRBJ2-7; D unresolved. V gave up 0 bases and J gave up 7 bases, with 13 bases separating them. Germline CDR1 and CDR2: MGHRA and YSYEKL. The CDR3 totals 14 residues. CDR3 DNA sequence: TGCGCCAGCAGCCAAGATTCTACGATCCGGGAGCAGTACTTC. Its translation: CASSQDSTIREQYF.

The chain is built from TRBV7-9 and TRBJ1-2, with 7 bases that match TRBD1. V shed 3 bases, J shed 3 bases, and the junction held 10 bases outside the gene matches. CDR1 SEHNR and CDR2 FQNEAQ come from the germline V gene (reference sequence). The CDR3 totals 16 residues. CDR3 sequence (DNA): TGTGCCAGCAGCTTCCCGGGACAGAATCGAGACTATGGCTACACCTTC. This codes for CASSFPGQNRDYGYTF.

This chain joins TRBV27 and TRBJ2-5; 10 bases line up with TRBD2. V shed 10 bases, J shed 2 bases, and the junction held 10 bases outside the gene matches. Germline assignment: CDR1 MNHEY and CDR2 SMNVEV (reference sequence). CDR3 length: 15 residues. DNA for the CDR3: TGTGCCACGAGATCTAGCGGGGGACGACAAGAGACCCAGTACTTC. Amino acids: CATRSSGGRQETQYF.

This chain joins TRBV6-5 and TRBJ1-6; a weak D match, TRBD1 (6 bases). The CDR3 is 15 residues long. With 0 bases removed from V and 7 bases from J, the gap between germline ends came to 10 bases. Germline-derived CDR1 and CDR2 are MNHEY and SVGAGI. CDR3 residues: CASSYSVRGNSPLHF. As DNA, the CDR3 is TGTGCCAGCAGTTACTCGGTTAGGGGGAATTCACCCCTCCACTTT.

The genes are TRBV29-1 and TRBJ1-2; 7 positions match TRBD1. This CDR3 has 14 amino acids. Trimming removed 5 bases from V and 3 bases from J; junction bases left unmatched: 9. The V gene's germline CDR1 is SQVTM and CDR2 ANQGSEA. The CDR3 is CSVSDDRVHYGYTF. In nucleotides, the CDR3 is TGCAGCGTTTCTGATGACAGGGTGCACTATGGCTACACCTTC.

This clone showed up just a few times. The V and J genes are TRBV15 and TRBJ2-1; D uncertain. This CDR3 is built from 15 residues. Trimming cost V 4 bases and J 3 bases, with 13 bases left between them. The germline V gene has CDR1 LNHNV and CDR2 YYDKDF (reference sequence). CDR3 region: CATSTPTTGYNEQFF. CDR3 nucleotide sequence: TGTGCCACCAGCACCCCTACGACTGGCTACAATGAGCAGTTCTTC.

This clone came up a few times. The CDR3 DNA follows: TGTGCCAGCAGCCCAGAAAATAATCAGCCCCAGCATTTT. Its translation: CASSPENNQPQHF. The genes are TRBV7-2 and TRBJ1-5; D is unclear. Trimming took 5 bases from V and 4 from J, leaving 9 bases between them. In germline, CDR1 is SGHTA, CDR2 FQGNSA. The CDR3 has 13 residues.

This chain uses TRBV10-3 with TRBJ1-1; 10 positions match TRBD1. V shed 11 bases, J shed 0 bases, and the junction held 6 bases outside the gene matches. This CDR3 is 14 amino acids long. Per the germline V gene, CDR1 is ENHRY and CDR2 is SYGVKD. DNA of the CDR3: TGTGCCGCTGGGACAGGGGTCCTGAACACTGAAGCTTTCTTT. Its translation: CAAGTGVLNTEAFF.

The chain has TRBV7-2 and TRBJ2-5; maybe TRBD2 (6 bases). Per the germline V gene, CDR1 is SGHTA and CDR2 is FQGNSA. Between the trimmed V and J ends, which lost 5 bases and 11 bases, there was a span of 24 bases. The CDR3 consists of 15 residues. For the CDR3, the DNA is TGTGCCAGCAGCGACCTTTTGCGGAGGGGTTATGAGCAGTACTTC. Residues: CASSDLLRRGYEQYF.

The chain is built from TRBV19 and TRBJ1-5; the match to TRBD1 covers 9 bases. CDR1 and CDR2 from the germline V gene are LNHDA and SQIVND (reference sequence). V shed 3 bases and J 4 bases; nucleotides not matched to a gene: 7. The CDR3 consists of 16 residues. The chain's CDR3 is CASSMIGTGLNQPQHF. The CDR3 DNA reads TGTGCCAGTAGTATGATTGGGACAGGGCTAAATCAGCCCCAGCATTTT.

V is TRBV29-1 and J is TRBJ1-1, with unresolved D. The CDR3 extends over 13 amino acids. V lost 1 base to trimming and J lost 5 bases, with 11 bases between them. Germline lookup yields CDR1 SQVTM and CDR2 ANQGSEA. CDR3 coding DNA: TGCAGCGTTGAAGGGCAAAAGAAGACTGAAGCTTTCTTT. Translating gives CSVEGQKKTEAFF.

The rearrangement uses TRBV5-6 and TRBJ2-2, with D possibly being TRBD1 (6 bases). The germline V and J ends were trimmed by 1 base and 4 bases, with 14 bases remaining between them. The CDR3 consists of 16 residues. Germline CDR1 reads SGHDT; CDR2 reads YYEEEE. The CDR3 here is CASSLMVQGSTGELFF. The CDR3, as DNA: TGTGCCAGCAGCTTGATGGTACAGGGTAGCACCGGGGAGCTGTTTTTT.

The gene calls are TRBV19 and TRBJ1-1; TRBD1 matches at 7 bases. Trimming at V came to 6 bases and at J to 4 bases, leaving 8 bases not matched to a gene. This CDR3 region has 14 residues. Germline V lookup: CDR1 LNHDA, CDR2 SQIVND (reference sequence). The CDR3 spells CASRIRGQGTEAFF. CDR3 coding DNA: TGTGCCAGTAGGATTAGGGGGCAGGGCACTGAAGCTTTCTTT.

The rearrangement links TRBV6-1 to TRBJ1-6, with TRBD1 matching 7 bases. The CDR3 covers 13 residues. CDR1 is MNHNS, CDR2 SASEGT, per germline. The V segment lost 7 bases and the J segment 9 bases; nucleotides outside the gene matches: 6. This chain's CDR3 is CASTPTGSSPLHF. The CDR3 bases are TGTGCCAGCACCCCGACAGGGTCTTCACCCCTCCACTTT.

The J gene is TRBJ2-7, the V gene TRBV5-6, with 7 bases matching TRBD1. The CDR3 has 14 amino acids. After removal of 3 bases from V and 4 bases from J, the junction contained 7 bases not matched to a gene. CDR1 SGHDT and CDR2 YYEEEE come from the germline V gene. In nucleotides, the CDR3 is TGTGCCAGCAGCTCCCCTTGGGACAGTTACGAGCAGTACTTC. Its protein product is CASSSPWDSYEQYF.